These 32 T cell receptor beta chains share one sample of origin, sequenced in a study of blood T cell repertoires in COVID-19. Repertoires were generated with immunoSEQ multiplex PCR, while TCRdb's copy carries only in-frame clones and drops some. The sample lists approximately 220,000 clones; roughly 80% were seen once. What was sequenced was peripheral blood. All receptors come from a woman in her 70s with acute or convalescent COVID-19.

The genes are TRBV20-1 and TRBJ1-1, with D unresolved. V was shortened by 2 bases and J by 7 bases, with 8 bases between the two germline ends. Germline CDR1 reads DFQATT; CDR2 reads SNEGSKA (reference sequence). CDR3 length equals 11 residues. The chain's CDR3 is CSARRDLEAFF. The CDR3 nucleotides read TGCAGTGCTAGACGGGATCTTGAAGCTTTCTTT.

This sequence joins TRBV7-2 and TRBJ2-7, with TRBD1 matching 10 bases. The V and J ends lost 4 bases and 4 bases, in that order; junction bases with no gene match: 7. The CDR3 has 15 residues. CDR1 and CDR2 (germline): SGHTA, FQGNSA. The chain's CDR3 is CASSWNRDRGYEQYF. In nucleotides, the CDR3 is TGTGCCAGCAGCTGGAACCGGGACAGGGGTTACGAGCAGTACTTC.

This clone was counted once. J is TRBJ1-4 and V is TRBV4-2; perhaps TRBD1 as D (5 bases). V gave up 0 bases and J gave up 7 bases, with 12 bases separating them. The germline V gene encodes CDR1 LGHNA and CDR2 YNFKEQ. CDR3 length: 15 amino acids. The CDR3 reads CASSQELAGTEKLFF. CDR3 nucleotide sequence: TGTGCCAGCAGCCAAGAGTTGGCGGGGACTGAAAAACTGTTTTTT.

This clone was seen a few times. The chain is built from TRBV18 and TRBJ1-2; 9 bases map to TRBD1. The germline gives CDR1 KGHSH, CDR2 LQKENI. The CDR3 consists of 16 residues. After removal of 6 bases from V and 7 bases from J, the junction contained 15 bases not matched to a gene. The CDR3 region is CASSSGTGRSDPGYTF. In DNA form, the CDR3 reads TGTGCCAGCTCCTCCGGGACAGGGCGAAGCGACCCTGGCTACACCTTC.

The CDR3, as DNA: TGCGCCAGCAGCTTGGGCAGGGCCATAGGGGGGACCCAGTACTTC. Residues: CASSLGRAIGGTQYF. The rearrangement joins TRBV5-1 to TRBJ2-5, with D possibly TRBD1 on 6 matching bases. V gave up 0 bases and J gave up 7 bases, with 16 bases separating them. Germline lookup yields CDR1 SGHRS and CDR2 YFSETQ. This CDR3 contains 15 residues. The complete variable domain, with remaining parts taken from reference TRBV5-1 and TRBJ2-5, reads KAGVTQTPRYLIKTRGQQVTLSCSPISGHRSVSWYQQTPGQGLQFLFEYFSETQRNKGNFPGRFSGRQFSNSRSEMNVSTLELGDSALYLCASSLGRAIGGTQYFGPGTRLLVL.

The rearrangement uses TRBV6-2 or TRBV6-3 and TRBJ2-7; D unresolved. V lost 2 bases and J 1 base, leaving 12 bases between the germline ends. The CDR3 is 15 amino acids. CDR1 is MNHEY and CDR2 is SVGEGT in the germline V gene. The CDR3 here is CASSYSGLGSYEQYF. The DNA of the CDR3 is TGTGCCAGCAGTTACAGTGGTCTAGGATCCTACGAGCAGTACTTC.

This clone was counted a few times. The chain has TRBV19 and TRBJ1-1; D call uncertain. CDR3 length: 16 residues. CDR1 LNHDA and CDR2 SQIVND come from the germline V gene (reference sequence). The V and J ends lost 0 bases and 3 bases respectively, with 14 bases between them. CDR3 amino acids: CASSIDVPGMDTEAFF. Written as DNA, the CDR3 is TGTGCCAGTAGTATAGATGTACCAGGAATGGACACTGAAGCTTTCTTT. Combining the CDR3 with reference TRBV19 and TRBJ1-1 gives the whole variable domain DGGITQSPKYLFRKEGQNVTLSCEQNLNHDAMYWYRQDPGQGLRLIYYSQIVNDFQKGDIAEGYSVSREKKESFPLTVTSAQKNPTAFYLCASSIDVPGMDTEAFFGQGTRLTVV.

CDR3 sequence: CASSPGQLLNYGYTF. CDR3 DNA: TGTGCCAGCAGCCCTGGACAGCTCCTTAACTATGGCTACACCTTC. The genes are TRBV5-5 and TRBJ1-2; TRBD1 might be the D (6 bases). V was shortened by 4 bases and J by 1 base, with 14 bases between the two germline ends. The CDR3 covers 15 residues. From germline, CDR1 is SGHKS and CDR2 YYEKEE (reference sequence).

This clone was detected only a few times. The chain joins TRBV3-1 (or the pseudogene TRBV3-2) to TRBJ1-2, with TRBD1 matching 11 bases. Looked up from germline, CDR1 is LGHDT and CDR2 is YNNKEL (reference sequence). The CDR3 totals 16 residues. V was clipped by 1 base and J by 8 bases; unmatched bases: 9. The CDR3 reads CASSQGTGGGIGGYTF. CDR3 coding DNA: TGTGCCAGCAGCCAAGGGACAGGGGGCGGAATAGGCGGCTACACCTTC.

The chain joins TRBV2 to TRBJ2-1; 8 nucleotides align to TRBD2. V dropped 5 bases and J dropped 9; count of bases not matched to a gene: 18. The CDR3 is made up of 17 amino acids. The V gene's germline CDR1 is SNHLY and CDR2 FYNNEI. The CDR3 sequence: CASSPIGTREGNSEQFF. Written as DNA, the CDR3 is TGTGCCAGCAGTCCGATTGGGACTAGGGAGGGGAACAGTGAGCAGTTCTTC.

This sequence joins TRBV19 and TRBJ1-1, with D perhaps matching TRBD1 (6 bases). Per germline, CDR1 LNHDA and CDR2 SQIVND (reference sequence). The CDR3 consists of 14 residues. Deletions cut 4 bases from V and 10 bases from J, with 19 bases between. The CDR3 spells CASSTSPGALGAFF. CDR3 DNA: TGTGCCAGTAGTACCTCGCCAGGGGCCCTGGGAGCTTTCTTT.

The chain employs TRBV7-2 and TRBJ2-1; D perhaps matches TRBD1 (5 bases). CDR1 SGHTA and CDR2 FQGNSA come from the germline V gene. Trimming shortened V by 5 bases and J by 5 bases, and 10 bases separated the two germline ends. CDR3 length: 13 amino acids. The CDR3 DNA reads as TGTGCCAGCAGCCACAGGATGAACAATGAGCAGTTCTTC. It is translated as CASSHRMNNEQFF.

The J gene is TRBJ1-3, the V gene TRBV6-5, with D hard to call. CDR1 is MNHEY and CDR2 is SVGAGI in the germline V gene. There are 16 residues in the CDR3. The V and J ends lost 0 bases and 2 bases respectively, with 11 bases between them. DNA for the CDR3: TGTGCCAGCAGTTACTCCGGCGGGGAAACTGGAAACACCATATATTTT. Residues: CASSYSGGETGNTIYF.

The chain has TRBV19 and TRBJ1-5; D may be TRBD1 (6 bases). The CDR3 spans 20 residues. In germline, CDR1 is LNHDA, CDR2 SQIVND (reference sequence). Trimming cost V 5 bases and J 0 bases, with 26 bases left between them. CDR3 loop: CASSPRTASSVIYSNQPQHF. For the CDR3, the DNA is TGTGCCAGTAGTCCGCGGACAGCCTCGTCTGTCATTTATAGCAATCAGCCCCAGCATTTT.

V and J are TRBV12-3 or TRBV12-4 and TRBJ1-5; possibly TRBD1 for D (6 bases). The CDR3 sequence is 13 residues long. Trimming took 5 bases from V and 4 from J, leaving 9 bases between them. The CDR3 DNA sequence: TGTGCCAGCAGTGGACAGAGGAATCAGCCCCAGCATTTT. It specifies CASSGQRNQPQHF.

This clone was counted ten times or more. The gene calls are TRBV25-1 and TRBJ1-2; weak D call: TRBD1 (5 bases). CDR3 length equals 12 residues. V was cut by 1 base and J by 6 bases, with 6 bases left in between. In germline, CDR1 is MGHDK, CDR2 SYGVNS. CDR3 in amino acids: CASSESRDGYTF. CDR3 coding DNA: TGTGCCAGCAGTGAATCCAGGGATGGCTACACCTTC.

The chain recombines TRBV18 with TRBJ1-2, with TRBD1 as a possible D gene (6 bases). The CDR3 has 16 residues. Germline V gene lookup returns CDR1 KGHSH and CDR2 LQKENI. Trimming took 3 bases from V and 5 from J, leaving 19 bases between them. The CDR3 sequence: CASSPLSGVFSYGYTF. Written as DNA, the CDR3 is TGTGCCAGCTCACCTCTGTCAGGGGTATTTAGTTATGGCTACACCTTC.

V gene TRBV21-1 combines with J gene TRBJ2-4; the table's D call of TRBD1 was not tested on the DNA. TRBV21-1 is annotated as a pseudogene. This CDR3 has 16 amino acids. The CDR3 region is CASSPGTRDPKNIQYF. DNA for the CDR3: TGTGCCAGCTCCCCGGGGACAAGGGATCCCAAAAACATTCAGTACTTC.

This clone is a singleton in its sample. This sample also contains other DNA sequences that code for the same CDR3. CDR3 residues: CASSFRGYGYTF. CDR3 sequence (DNA): TGTGCCAGCAGTTTCCGGGGGTATGGCTACACCTTC. V and J are TRBV28 and TRBJ1-2, with a tentative D call TRBD1 (5 bases). The CDR3 has 12 amino acids. V dropped 3 bases and J dropped 5 bases, with 7 bases sitting between them. Germline loops: CDR1 MDHEN, CDR2 SYDVKM.

The J gene is TRBJ2-1, the V gene TRBV27; D is unclear. The CDR3 spans 20 residues. Between the trimmed V and J ends, which lost 2 bases and 0 bases, there was a span of 23 bases. In germline, CDR1 is MNHEY, CDR2 SMNVEV (reference sequence). Written as DNA, the CDR3 is TGTGCCAGCAGTTTACAACAGCCCCTCGAACGTCCAATCTCCTACAATGAGCAGTTCTTC. Translated: CASSLQQPLERPISYNEQFF.

This chain joins TRBV10-2 and TRBJ2-5; TRBD1 aligns across 9 bases. V lost 3 bases, J lost 4 bases, and 9 bases stayed unmatched. The germline CDR1 and CDR2 sequences are WSHSY and SAAADI. The CDR3 runs to 16 residues. CDR3: CASSDSGTGRGETQYF. CDR3 sequence (DNA): TGCGCCAGCAGTGACTCCGGGACAGGGAGGGGAGAGACCCAGTACTTC.

The rearrangement links TRBV28 to TRBJ2-7; 7 bases are shared with TRBD1. V lost 6 bases to trimming and J lost 3 bases; unmatched junction nucleotides: 8. CDR1 MDHEN and CDR2 SYDVKM come from the germline V gene. The length of the CDR3 is 14 residues. DNA for the CDR3: TGTGCCAGCAGGGTTTCCTCAGGGGGCTACGAGCAGTACTTC. Residues: CASRVSSGGYEQYF. The whole variable domain, remainder taken from reference TRBV28 and TRBJ2-7, is DVKVTQSSRYLVKRTGEKVFLECVQDMDHENMFWYRQDPGLGLRLIYFSYDVKMKEKGDIPEGYSVSREKKERFSLILESASTNQTSMYLCASRVSSGGYEQYFGPGTRLTVT.

This clone was seen once. V is TRBV19 and J is TRBJ1-2; 7 bases match TRBD1. CDR3 length: 14 residues. Trimming cost V 8 bases and J 4 bases; bases outside gene matches: 10. The V gene's germline CDR1 is LNHDA and CDR2 SQIVND (reference sequence). CDR3 DNA sequence: TGTGCCAGTGATCGAGGGGGCGCAGGCTATGGCTACACCTTC. Its protein product is CASDRGGAGYGYTF.

The J gene is TRBJ2-5, the V gene TRBV5-4, with TRBD2 as a possible D gene (5 bases). The length of the CDR3 is 14 residues. Per germline, CDR1 SGHNT and CDR2 YYREEE (reference sequence). V was shortened by 5 bases and J by 2 bases, with 13 bases between the two germline ends. The CDR3 here is CASRPLASQETQYF. DNA of the CDR3: TGTGCCAGCAGGCCGCTAGCTTCACAAGAGACCCAGTACTTC.

This clone was recorded once. This chain links TRBV10-1 with TRBJ2-1, with D tentatively TRBD1 (6 bases). Germline loops: CDR1 WNHNN, CDR2 SYGVQD (reference sequence). Trimming took off 9 bases at V and 4 bases at J, with 13 bases between the two ends. This CDR3 comprises 13 residues. The CDR3 nucleotides read TGCGCCAGAAACAGGGAAGGGTACAATGAGCAGTTCTTC. This sequence encodes CARNREGYNEQFF.

A word on this clone: Other DNA sequences in this specimen translate into the identical CDR3. The chain carries TRBV20-1 and TRBJ1-5; D is ambiguous. CDR1 is DFQATT and CDR2 is SNEGSKA in the germline V gene (reference sequence). Trimming took 3 bases from V and 4 from J, leaving 10 bases between them. The CDR3 runs to 13 residues. CDR3 DNA: TGCAGTGCTAGTCCAGGAGGGAATCAGCCCCAGCATTTT. Translated, it gives CSASPGGNQPQHF.

The chain combines TRBV10-1 with TRBJ1-6; D remains unclear. CDR1 WNHNN and CDR2 SYGVQD come from the germline V gene (reference sequence). This CDR3 contains 13 residues. Between the trimmed V and J ends, which lost 2 bases and 8 bases, there was a span of 7 bases. CDR3 region: CASSEGQDSPLHF. The CDR3 DNA reads TGCGCCAGCAGTGAGGGGCAAGATTCACCCCTCCACTTT.

The CDR3 is CASSPQQGLSNQPQHF. Written as DNA, the CDR3 is TGTGCCAGCTCACCCCAACAGGGGCTAAGCAATCAGCCCCAGCATTTT. This chain uses TRBV18 with TRBJ1-5; TRBD1 matches 7 bases. CDR1 KGHSH and CDR2 LQKENI come from the germline V gene. The CDR3 consists of 16 residues. V shed 3 bases and J 1 base; nucleotides not matched to a gene: 6.

This clone was counted a single time. The CDR3 DNA is TGTGCCAGCAGTTACTCGAGAGGAGTCCAGCCCCAGCATTTT. Residues: CASSYSRGVQPQHF. The V and J genes are TRBV6-5 and TRBJ1-5; D gene unclear. The CDR3 is made up of 14 amino acids. Looked up from germline, CDR1 is MNHEY and CDR2 is SVGAGI. V lost 0 bases to trimming and J lost 7 bases, with 10 bases between them.

This rearrangement joins TRBV7-8 to TRBJ2-2; D might be TRBD1 (5 bases). V was trimmed by 3 bases and J by 8 bases, leaving 19 bases between them. Germline V gene lookup returns CDR1 SGHVS and CDR2 FQNEAQ. CDR3 length: 16 amino acids. CDR3 sequence: CASSFLDTTLSGELFF. CDR3 sequence (DNA): TGTGCCAGCAGCTTCCTGGACACCACACTTTCAGGGGAGCTGTTTTTT.

In this sample, this clone turned up a few times. The rearrangement links TRBV5-1 to TRBJ2-3, with D perhaps TRBD1 (6 bases). V was shortened by 2 bases and J by 3 bases, with 7 bases between the two germline ends. This CDR3 contains 13 residues. Germline lookup yields CDR1 SGHRS and CDR2 YFSETQ. The CDR3 spells CASSLQGTDTQYF. As DNA, the CDR3 is TGCGCCAGCAGCTTACAGGGAACAGATACGCAGTATTTT.

This clone has a handful of counts. The V and J genes are TRBV29-1 and TRBJ1-1, with D unclear. This CDR3 is built from 15 residues. Germline lookup yields CDR1 SQVTM and CDR2 ANQGSEA. Trimming left V 4 bases short and J 1 base short, with 16 bases between. CDR3 amino acids: CSVVGPSGQNTEAFF. In DNA, the CDR3 is TGCAGCGTTGTAGGGCCCAGCGGGCAGAACACTGAAGCTTTCTTT.